The entry below gives a single TCR beta chain sequence along with its context. Germline CDR1 and CDR2: SGHRS and YFSETQ. V was clipped by 4 bases and J by 8 bases; unmatched bases: 6. The CDR3 is 15 residues long. Clones were sequenced by immunoSEQ multiplex PCR, and TCRdb holds only the in-frame ones, with some missing. The sample has 60,000 to 70,000 clones, 98% seen once; the top ten hold around 0.15%. These data originate in a study of technical replicates of blood from several donors. Sequenced material: T cells isolated from PBMCs. The clonotype originates from a human donor in good health. The rearrangement uses TRBV5-1 and TRBJ1-4; 12 bases are shared with TRBD1. CDR3 sequence (DNA): TGCGCCAGCAGCCCCGGGACAGGGGGCTTAGAAAAACTGTTTTTT. It encodes CASSPGTGGLEKLFF.